This TCR beta chain was documented in a study of graft-versus-host responses after intestinal transplantation. The V end was cut by 2 bases, the J end by 5 bases, with 14 bases between. This CDR3 region has 14 residues. The germline V gene encodes CDR1 SGHNT and CDR2 YYREEE (reference sequence). Sequencing was performed with immunoSEQ multiplex PCR; in TCRdb, only in-frame clones are kept and a portion is missing. The sample has 90,000 to 100,000 clones, roughly 82% seen once. The TCR sequence derives from a human patient who received an intestinal transplant, so some T cells may come from the graft donor. Specimen: PBMCs, collected 255 days after intestinal transplant. The chain links TRBV5-4 to TRBJ2-7; a weak D match, TRBD1 (5 bases). The CDR3: CASSFRGLTNEQYF. CDR3 bases: TGTGCCAGCAGCTTTAGGGGTTTAACTAACGAGCAGTACTTC.